The 14 T cell receptor beta chains below come from one sample, sequenced in a study of early T cells in non-severe SARS-CoV-2 infection. Each CDR3 protein gets one entry after TCRdb re-called the 5' RACE reads with MiXCR. Of 30,000 to 40,000 distinct CDR3 sequences listed, approximately 9.2% are singletons. The sample consisted of whole blood. These receptors came from an adult who was a healthcare worker with PCR-confirmed SARS-CoV-2 infection or an uninfected control (not recorded which).

This clonotype has a count of ten or more. The V gene is TRBV6-6, the J gene TRBJ2-7; 9 positions agree with TRBD1. The germline gives CDR1 MNHNY, CDR2 SVGAGI (reference sequence). V was pared by 5 bases and J by 2 bases, with 1 base of the junction left unmatched. The CDR3 extends over 13 amino acids. The CDR3 here is CASSRDRAYEQYF. CDR3 DNA: TGTGCCAGCAGTCGGGACAGGGCCTACGAGCAGTACTTC.

This clonotype was found many times. This chain uses TRBV20-1 with TRBJ1-6; D is possibly TRBD1 (6 bases). V shed 7 bases and J shed 8 bases, with 15 bases lying between them. This CDR3 comprises 13 residues. Germline V CDR1 and CDR2: DFQATT, SNEGSKA (reference sequence). The CDR3 here is CSVTQGGDSPLHF. In nucleotides, the CDR3 is TGCAGTGTTACACAGGGTGGGGATTCACCCCTCCACTTT.

There are a few counts of this clonotype. V gene TRBV12-3 or TRBV12-4 combines with J gene TRBJ1-4, with TRBD1 identical over 7 bases. V lost 7 bases and J lost 8; bases outside the gene matches: 10. The CDR3 runs to 14 residues. CDR3 bases: TGTGCCAGCAACCTGCGAGGGGGCCTGGAAAAACTGTTTTTT. Translated, it gives CASNLRGGLEKLFF.

This clonotype was seen a handful of times. The chain has TRBV2 and TRBJ2-5; 7 nucleotides line up with TRBD2. Germline V gives CDR1 SNHLY, CDR2 FYNNEI. This CDR3 comprises 12 residues. J gave up 3 bases and V 6 bases, and 1 base lay outside the gene matches. CDR3 nucleotide sequence: TGTGCCAGCAGGCGGGGGAAAGAGACCCAGTACTTC. Protein sequence: CASRRGKETQYF.

The chain combines TRBV6-1 with TRBJ1-5; no definite D call. V lost 6 bases to trimming and J lost 2 bases, with 8 bases between them. Germline CDR1 and CDR2: MNHNS and SASEGT. The CDR3 loop spans 13 amino acids. DNA of the CDR3: TGTGCCAGCAGGGCAACGCGCAATCAGCCCCAGCATTTT. This sequence encodes CASRATRNQPQHF.

This clonotype came up a few times. The chain carries TRBV9 and TRBJ2-7; 10 bases fit TRBD1. The germline V gene encodes CDR1 SGDLS and CDR2 YYNGEE. This CDR3 is built from 16 residues. With 3 bases clipped from V and 3 bases from J, the junction kept 9 bases outside the gene matches. CDR3 sequence: CASSATWDRGVYEQYF. CDR3 DNA sequence: TGTGCCAGCAGCGCGACATGGGACAGGGGAGTCTACGAGCAGTACTTC.

The V call is TRBV13, the J call TRBJ1-4; D is perhaps TRBD1 (6 bases). The CDR3 is made up of 13 amino acids. CDR1 and CDR2 from the germline V gene are PRHDT and FYEKMQ (reference sequence). Trimming left V 8 bases short and J 5 bases short, with 12 bases between. The CDR3: CASGRQGNEKLFF. The CDR3 region has the DNA TGTGCCAGCGGCCGTCAGGGGAATGAAAAACTGTTTTTT.

A note on this clonotype: A much bigger clone sits one base away, suggesting this may be a read error. J is TRBJ2-5 and V is TRBV20-1; possibly TRBD1 for D (5 bases). CDR3 length equals 16 residues. V was shortened by 1 base and J by 0 bases, with 15 bases between the two germline ends. Germline CDR1 reads DFQATT; CDR2 reads SNEGSKA (reference sequence). CDR3 in amino acids: CSARGYHRQHQETQYF. The CDR3 nucleotides read TGCAGTGCTAGAGGTTATCATCGACAGCACCAAGAGACCCAGTACTTC.

Many counts were recorded for this clonotype. V usage is TRBV6-2 or TRBV6-3 and J usage is TRBJ2-1; D may be TRBD2 (5 bases). Germline V gene sequence: CDR1 MNHEY, CDR2 SVGEGT. CDR3 length: 15 residues. Between the trimmed V and J ends, which lost 6 bases and 5 bases, there was a span of 17 bases. CDR3 nucleotides: TGTGCCAGCAGCCAGCGGTACATCCCCCACAATGAGCAGTTCTTC. Its translation: CASSQRYIPHNEQFF.

In this sample, this clonotype turned up many times. The J gene is TRBJ2-6, the V gene TRBV7-7; no firm D call. CDR1 and CDR2 from the germline V gene are SSHAT and FNYEAQ (reference sequence). The CDR3 is made up of 14 amino acids. Trimming shortened V by 0 bases and J by 0 bases, and 0 bases separated the two germline ends. The DNA of the CDR3 is TGTGCCAGCAGCTTAGCCTCTGGGGCCAACGTCCTGACTTTC. Translating it yields CASSLASGANVLTF.

The rearrangement links TRBV19 to TRBJ2-4, with D possibly being TRBD1 or TRBD2 (6 bases each). Looked up from germline, CDR1 is LNHDA and CDR2 is SQIVND (reference sequence). The CDR3 sequence is 14 residues long. Trimming stripped 7 bases from V and 4 bases from J, with 14 bases between. The CDR3 DNA sequence: TGTGCCAGTACCCGAGGGGGGACTAAAAACATTCAGTACTTC. As protein: CASTRGGTKNIQYF.

This clonotype was picked up a small number of times. One end of the junction fails to match germline, which may point to a read error. This rearrangement joins TRBV7-8 to TRBJ2-7, with D possibly TRBD1 on 6 matching bases. The CDR3 totals 12 residues. Germline V gene lookup returns CDR1 SGHVS and CDR2 FQNEAQ. The CDR3 spells CASSAGQLLTHF. CDR3 nucleotide sequence: TGTGCCAGCAGCGCAGGACAGCTTCTGACACACTTC.

This clonotype has only a few counts. The chain joins TRBV9 to TRBJ2-1, with a weak D call TRBD1 (7 bases). V was cut by 4 bases and J by 8 bases, with 16 bases left in between. Germline V lookup: CDR1 SGDLS, CDR2 YYNGEE. CDR3 size: 14 residues. The CDR3 here is CASSLDREVDEQFF. The DNA of the CDR3 is TGTGCCAGCAGCCTAGACAGGGAGGTCGATGAGCAGTTCTTC.

CDR3 sequence (DNA): TGTGCCAGCAGCTTAGATATACAGGGGGTTTGGCCCCAGCATTTT. This encodes CASSLDIQGVWPQHF. The J gene is TRBJ1-5, the V gene TRBV7-2, with TRBD1 identical over 8 bases. The CDR3 length is 15 residues. Trimming cost V 1 base and J 9 bases; bases outside gene matches: 8. Germline V CDR1 and CDR2: SGHTA, FQGNSA.